The present T cell receptor beta chain was sequenced within a study of control samples from healthy donors and cancer patients. Method: immunoSEQ multiplex PCR; TCRdb's copy keeps in-frame clones and lacks some. The sample consists of some 58,000 clones, around 87% of them appearing once. CDR1 and CDR2 from the germline V gene are LNHDA and SQIVND (reference sequence). The CDR3 has 17 residues. Between the trimmed V and J ends, which lost 3 bases and 0 bases, there was a span of 15 bases. Input material: PBMCs. This TCR came from an older woman with lung cancer. The V and J genes are TRBV19 and TRBJ1-3; no definite D call. The CDR3, as DNA: TGTGCCAGTAGTATCGGCCCGTGGGAAAGCTCTGGAAACACCATATATTTT. As protein: CASSIGPWESSGNTIYF.